Included here is one TCR beta chain sequence, with context. The antigen remains undetermined. This may come from a read error, since a much larger clone is one base off. This entry comes from a study of early T cells in non-severe SARS-CoV-2 infection. Study-wide context: The sequenced material was bulk RNA from unsorted whole blood, and its chains were unpaired.

Germline CDR1 reads SGHAT; CDR2 reads FQNNGV. V was clipped by 4 bases and J by 1 base, with 10 bases between them. The CDR3 has 14 amino acids. Broader study findings: Matching with VDJdb favored anti-spike CD8 responses (missing private and CD4 specificities).

The TCR library protocol attached unique molecular identifiers to the individual cDNA molecules. MiXCR, applied by TCRdb to the 5' RACE reads, yields one record per CDR3 protein. The data show some 34,000 distinct CDR3 sequences, with 4.5% to 5% seen just once and 7.9% held by the top ten. This chain uses TRBV11-2 with TRBJ1-1; a weak D match, TRBD1 (6 bases). The sample was whole blood. This TCR derives from an adult who was a healthcare worker with PCR-confirmed SARS-CoV-2 infection or an uninfected control (not recorded which). Here the CDR3 DNA reads TGTGCCAGCAGCTCCGGGACACCGAACACTGAAGCTTTCTTT. Residues: CASSSGTPNTEAFF.